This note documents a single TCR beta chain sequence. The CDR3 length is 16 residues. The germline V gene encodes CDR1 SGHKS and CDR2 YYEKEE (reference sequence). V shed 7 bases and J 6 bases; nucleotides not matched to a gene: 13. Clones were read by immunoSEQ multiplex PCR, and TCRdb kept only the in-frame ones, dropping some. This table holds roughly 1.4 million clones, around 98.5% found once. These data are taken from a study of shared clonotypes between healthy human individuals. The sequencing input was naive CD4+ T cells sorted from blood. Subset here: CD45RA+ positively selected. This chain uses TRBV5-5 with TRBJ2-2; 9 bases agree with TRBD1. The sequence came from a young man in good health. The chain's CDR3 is CASGTGMNPLPGELFF. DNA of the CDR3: TGTGCCAGCGGGACAGGGATGAACCCTCTCCCCGGGGAGCTGTTTTTT.